This passage covers 5 T cell receptor beta chains from one sample sequenced in a study of CD8 T cells in ankylosing spondylitis. Each CDR3 protein is one row after TCRdb ran MiXCR on the 5' RACE reads. The sample records 230,000 or so distinct CDR3 sequences, roughly a quarter being singletons. Sequencing was performed on blood, either unsorted or a sorted T cell fraction (not recorded which). These receptors were obtained from a male donor with ankylosing spondylitis or in good health (not recorded which).

This clonotype was seen ten or more times. V usage is TRBV12-3 or TRBV12-4 and J usage is TRBJ2-5, with no clear D. The CDR3 is 12 residues long. The ends were cut back, 3 bases at V and 5 bases at J, with 7 bases in the middle. CDR3 bases: TGTGCCAGCAGTTTTCTGGGGGAGACCCAGTACTTC. Amino acid sequence: CASSFLGETQYF.

This clonotype was observed a handful of times. The V and J genes are TRBV11-2 and TRBJ2-5; possible D gene TRBD1, 5 bases. Germline V gives CDR1 SGHAT, CDR2 FQNNGV. V dropped 0 bases and J dropped 2 bases, with 19 bases sitting between them. This CDR3 contains 18 residues. The CDR3 loop reads CASSLDVGSAGWQETQYF. Written as DNA, the CDR3 is TGTGCCAGCAGCTTAGATGTCGGTTCGGCAGGGTGGCAAGAGACCCAGTACTTC.

This rearrangement joins TRBV20-1 to TRBJ1-2; 12 bases match TRBD1. Losses at the gene ends were 3 bases for V and 7 bases for J; bases not matched to a gene: 3. This CDR3 has 13 residues. The V gene's germline CDR1 is DFQATT and CDR2 SNEGSKA (reference sequence). The CDR3 sequence is CSARGGQGAGYTF. The CDR3 bases are TGCAGTGCTAGGGGGGGACAGGGGGCTGGCTACACCTTC.

This clonotype has a count of ten or more. V gene TRBV4-2 combines with J gene TRBJ1-6; 9 bases agree with TRBD1. V dropped 3 bases and J dropped 5; count of bases not matched to a gene: 5. CDR3 length equals 16 residues. Germline lookup yields CDR1 LGHNA and CDR2 YNFKEQ. The CDR3 nucleotides are TGTGCCAGCAGCCAGCTAGGGACAGGGAATAATTCACCCCTCCACTTT. It translates to CASSQLGTGNNSPLHF.

This chain connects TRBV20-1 to TRBJ2-5; D is perhaps TRBD2 (7 bases). CDR1 and CDR2 (germline): DFQATT, SNEGSKA (reference sequence). The germline V and J ends were trimmed by 2 bases and 3 bases, with 16 bases remaining between them. The CDR3 sequence is 15 residues long. CDR3 sequence reads: CSARSWRGGEETQYF. The CDR3 coding sequence is TGCAGTGCTAGATCGTGGAGGGGGGGGGAAGAGACCCAGTACTTC.